Each of the 10 T cell receptor beta chains below was sequenced from the same sample in a study of T cells in localized non-small cell lung cancer. Profiling relied on immunoSEQ multiplex PCR, and the TCRdb table lists in-frame clones only, not all of them. The table shows fewer than 30,000 clones, with around 85% occurring only once. This specimen was peripheral blood, taken before any cancer treatment. These receptor sequences come from a woman aged 35-75 years with stage I lung adenocarcinoma.

This chain uses TRBV10-3 with TRBJ2-6; D unclear. Germline CDR1 and CDR2: ENHRY and SYGVKD. V was pared by 2 bases and J by 2 bases, with 7 bases between. This CDR3 comprises 15 residues. The CDR3: CAISEGEAGANVLTF. The CDR3 DNA sequence: TGTGCCATCAGTGAGGGGGAAGCTGGGGCCAACGTCCTGACTTTC.

This chain joins TRBV7-9 and TRBJ1-2, with D hard to call. The V end was cut by 5 bases, the J end by 4 bases, with 14 bases between. Germline V gives CDR1 SEHNR, CDR2 FQNEAQ (reference sequence). This CDR3 has 14 amino acids. The CDR3 DNA is TGTGCCAGCAGCCCAGGCGTGGCGGGCTATGGCTACACCTTC. Its protein is CASSPGVAGYGYTF.

The rearrangement links TRBV18 to TRBJ2-5, with D possibly being TRBD1 or TRBD2 (6 bases each). This CDR3 is 16 amino acids long. CDR1 is KGHSH and CDR2 is LQKENI in the germline V gene. With 2 bases removed from V and 7 bases from J, the gap between germline ends came to 20 bases. CDR3 protein: CASSPAGTKGGGTQYF. CDR3 DNA: TGTGCCAGCTCACCAGCCGGGACCAAAGGGGGAGGGACCCAGTACTTC.

The CDR3 here is CASSHGLAGKDTQYF. As DNA, the CDR3 is TGTGCCAGCAGCCATGGACTAGCGGGGAAGGATACGCAGTATTTT. The chain joins TRBV11-2 to TRBJ2-3, with TRBD2 matching over 12 bases. Unmatched junction bases numbered 6, after V lost 5 bases and J lost 6 bases. The CDR3 runs to 15 residues. CDR1 is SGHAT and CDR2 is FQNNGV in the germline V gene. The entire variable domain, with the rest obtained from reference TRBV11-2 and TRBJ2-3, is as follows: EAGVAQSPRYKIIEKRQSVAFWCNPISGHATLYWYQQILGQGPKLLIQFQNNGVVDDSQLPKDRFSAERLKGVDSTLKIQPAKLEDSAVYLCASSHGLAGKDTQYFGPGTRLTVL.

This chain uses TRBV30 with TRBJ1-2; TRBD1 matches at 7 bases. CDR1 and CDR2 from the germline V gene are GTSNPN and SVGIG (reference sequence). J was trimmed by 2 bases and V by 5 bases; bases with no gene match: 11. The CDR3 consists of 15 residues. CDR3 DNA sequence: TGTGCCTGGCACGCAGGGGCAGGGGGAAACTATGGCTACACCTTC. It yields the protein CAWHAGAGGNYGYTF.

The CDR3 bases are TGTGCCACCAGCAGGAGCGGGGGAATCGGGACTAAAGAGCAGTACTTC. It yields the protein CATSRSGGIGTKEQYF. The chain couples TRBV15 to TRBJ2-7; TRBD2 aligns across 8 bases. The CDR3 is 16 residues long. CDR1 is LNHNV, CDR2 YYDKDF, per germline (reference sequence). The ends lost 3 bases at V and 7 bases at J; junction bases unmatched: 14.

The chain joins TRBV12-5 to TRBJ1-5; possibly TRBD1 for D (5 bases). Trimming shortened V by 4 bases and J by 6 bases, and 10 bases separated the two germline ends. CDR3 length: 13 residues. Germline CDR1 reads LGHNT; CDR2 reads FRNRAP. The CDR3 is CASGSGGVQPQHF. DNA of the CDR3: TGTGCTAGTGGTTCGGGGGGTGTTCAGCCCCAGCATTTT. The variable domain in full, completed from reference TRBV12-5 and TRBJ1-5, reads DARVTQTPRHKVTEMGQEVTMRCQPILGHNTVFWYRQTMMQGLELLAYFRNRAPLDDSGMPKDRFSAEMPDATLATLKIQPSEPRDSAVYFCASGSGGVQPQHFGDGTRLSIL.

This sequence joins TRBV6-1 and TRBJ2-1; the D is unclear. The germline V and J ends were trimmed by 8 bases and 0 bases, with 14 bases remaining between them. The CDR3 consists of 15 residues. Germline CDR1 is MNHNS and CDR2 is SASEGT. CDR3 sequence (DNA): TGTGCCAGCCGTCCCCCGGGCGGCTCCTACAATGAGCAGTTCTTC. Residues: CASRPPGGSYNEQFF.

This sequence joins TRBV7-9 and TRBJ1-4; perhaps TRBD1 as D (6 bases). Germline CDR1 reads SEHNR; CDR2 reads FQNEAQ (reference sequence). This CDR3 has 15 residues. Trimming cost V 4 bases and J 0 bases, with 9 bases left between them. The chain's CDR3 is CASSSAGATNEKLFF. CDR3 DNA: TGTGCCAGCAGCTCCGCAGGGGCAACTAATGAAAAACTGTTTTTT.

The genes are TRBV11-3 and TRBJ2-7, with 7 bases lining up with TRBD2. CDR1 is SGHNT, CDR2 YENEEA, per germline. V was pared by 5 bases and J by 0 bases, with 4 bases of the junction left unmatched. The CDR3 has 14 amino acids. Written as DNA, the CDR3 is TGTGCCAGCAGCGTACTAGCGTCCTCCTACGAGCAGTACTTC. This codes for CASSVLASSYEQYF. Variable domain in full (rest from reference TRBV11-3 and TRBJ2-7): EAGVVQSPRYKIIEKKQPVAFWCNPISGHNTLYWYLQNLGQGPELLIRYENEEAVDDSQLPKDRFSAERLKGVDSTLKIQPAELGDSAVYLCASSVLASSYEQYFGPGTRLTVT.